This T cell receptor beta chain was documented in a study of response to subunit inactivated influenza vaccine. Each CDR3 protein gets one entry after TCRdb re-called the RT-PCR reads with MiXCR. This table holds under 550,000 distinct CDR3 sequences, approximately 7.7% found once. Germline assignment: CDR1 MGHRA and CDR2 YSYEKL. V was cut by 0 bases and J by 9 bases, with 9 bases left in between. There are 13 residues in the CDR3. This clonotype was recorded at least ten times. The sample here was PBMCs from blood, taken approximately 25 months after vaccination. This sequence was found in a man aged 50 to 69 who received an inactivated influenza vaccine. V and J are TRBV4-1 and TRBJ2-1; D is perhaps TRBD1 (5 bases). CDR3: CASSQDPGAEQFF. CDR3 sequence (DNA): TGCGCCAGCAGCCAAGATCCTGGGGCTGAGCAGTTCTTC.